Given below is one T cell receptor beta chain in context. This clone has just one count. Which antigen it targets is not known. The sample holds no much larger clone one base away, and base qualities are not on file. V gives up 2 bases and J gives up 5 bases, and the segment between their germline ends measures 9 bases. Counted from cysteine to phenylalanine, this CDR3 has 13 amino acids. The CDR3 DNA has 39 bases and is translated from base 1. CDR1 SNHLY and CDR2 FYNNEI were looked up in the germline V gene. The donors were healthy, HIV-negative adults with no recently reported acute infections or vaccinations. Every donor was a Caucasian adult living in Nashville, Tennessee, USA. CD4+ T cells were enriched by magnetic negative selection; naive cells were then positively selected on CD45RA, and the negative fraction formed the memory subset. After blood collection by leukapheresis, PBMCs were isolated using Ficoll-Histopaque density gradient centrifugation and then cryopreserved in the vapor phase of liquid nitrogen. Purity and quantity of every magnetically sorted T cell population were checked by analytical flow cytometry. Genomic DNA was isolated from each sorted fraction and quantified by UV absorbance on a Nanodrop 2000c.

This entry is derived from a study of shared clonotypes between healthy human individuals (dated by TCRdb to 2018 to 2021). Regarding the research as a whole: The cohort included a few men and a couple of women between 18 and 49 years of age. Libraries were prepared and TCR repertoires were sequenced by different laboratories using diverse techniques, in order to increase sequencing depth and limit assay-specific biases. To estimate repertoire size and how much clonotypes are shared between individuals, the study performed deep sequencing of blood TCR repertoires from roughly five healthy adults. For each donor, CD4 naive and CD4 memory were each run on three plates, CD8 naive on two plates, and CD8 memory on one plate. Leukapheresis yielded between about 0.8 and 8.9 billion PBMCs per donor.

Broader findings and caveats from the paper: Incomplete sequencing was indicated by rarefaction of sorted-subset datasets, despite the large sequencing depth. The genetic and exposure-history diversity represented was limited by the small number of donors. Based on pairwise subsampling, the degree of clonotype sharing among donors was expected to be affected by sequencing depth. Clonotypes shared by all four sorted-subset donors showed higher generation probabilities than non-shared clonotypes. Estimated clonotype richness was generally larger for naive than for memory subsets. About 4.5% of naive CD4, 3.5% of naive CD8, about 2.4% of memory CD4, and 0.35% to 0.4% of memory CD8 clonotypes were shared across several donors. Only blood was sampled, and tissue TCR repertoires likely differ from those in blood.

TCR CDR3 regions were amplified from genomic DNA by multiplex PCR using the deep immunoSEQ assay. Extracted genomic DNA from each cell subset was spread evenly across all wells of several immunoSEQ 96-well plates, with each plate serving as a replicate. For sorted subsets, roughly 0.2 ug genomic DNA, equal to about 30,000 T cell genomes, was loaded into each replicate PCR. Purified libraries were measured with a Qubit 3.0 fluorometer, size-checked on a Bioanalyzer 2100, and measured again with the KAPA Library Quantification kit. A separate single-read 150-cycle Illumina NextSeq 550 flow cell was used to sequence each immunoSEQ 96-well plate. On the authors' methods: Because the immunoSEQ output held only junctional sequences and lacked quality scores, the filtering could not match the filtering applied to full-length reads. To assign V/J genes and CDR3, sequences were annotated using PyIR, a Python wrapper for IgBLAST v1.9, with IMGT germline references. Reads were removed for weak V/J assignments (E-value above 1e-6), missing CDR3, stop codons, out-of-frame junctions, or ambiguous translated residues. A V3J clonotype was defined by an identical inferred V gene, J gene, and CDR3 amino acid sequence. Percentage overlap between repertoires was calculated by dividing the number of shared unique clonotypes by the size of the smaller repertoire. Three approaches were used to assess repertoire richness: RTK rarefaction, the Chao1 estimator, and Recon v2.1 estimates of unobserved clonotypes. OLGA was used to compute generation probabilities for all TCRbeta clonotypes that the gDNA method yielded from a few donors. The table comes from immuneACCESS by way of TCRdb, which keeps in-frame sequences with V and J called. Part of the clones is missing from these tables; in studies checked, under half for an unresolved V gene and the rest for unknown reasons. V and J calls and clone size are copied from that table; D and trimming were computed from the DNA. The table for this sample lists approximately 1,500,000 clones; around 98% of them were counted only once. Of the sample, around 0.45% is held by the ten largest clones.

The sample comprised naive CD4+ T cells sorted from blood. The cell subset or site label, as the study defines it: CD45RA+ positively selected. This TCR was sampled from a man younger than 40 in good health. The chain couples TRBV2 to TRBJ1-2, with no confident D gene call. CDR3 region: CASSESRTYGYTF. The bases are TGTGCCAGCAGTGAATCCAGAACATATGGCTACACCTTC.